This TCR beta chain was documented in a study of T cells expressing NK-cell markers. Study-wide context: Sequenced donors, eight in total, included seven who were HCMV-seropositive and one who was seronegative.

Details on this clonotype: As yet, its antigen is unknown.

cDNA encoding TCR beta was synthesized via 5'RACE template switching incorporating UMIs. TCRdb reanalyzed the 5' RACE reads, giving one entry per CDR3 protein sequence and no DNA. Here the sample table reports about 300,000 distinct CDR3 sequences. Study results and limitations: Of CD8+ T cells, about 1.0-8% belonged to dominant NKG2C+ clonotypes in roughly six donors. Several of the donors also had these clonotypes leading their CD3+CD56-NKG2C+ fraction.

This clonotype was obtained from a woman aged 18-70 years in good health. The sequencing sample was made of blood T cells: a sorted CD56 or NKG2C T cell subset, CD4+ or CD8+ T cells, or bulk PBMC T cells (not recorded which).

CDR3 protein: CASSLDPDRGRGYTF. The chain links TRBV7-2 to TRBJ1-2; with no DNA, the TCRdb D assignment of TRBD1 cannot be verified. CDR1 and CDR2 (germline): SGHTA, FQGNSA. The CDR3 runs to 15 residues.